These T cell receptor beta chains were read from a single sample in a study of metastatic and nonmetastatic thyroid tumors. TCRdb called clones again from the PCR reads with MiXCR. In the table there are roughly 29,000 clones, approximately 22% of which are singletons. Sequences were obtained from blood. The receptors originated from a female donor with papillary thyroid cancer or a benign thyroid nodule (not recorded which). Some clones in this sample may be carry-over from other donors' samples. The CDR3 runs from the conserved cysteine through the conserved F or W. Fields, in order: V gene, CDR3 length, J gene, clone size, D gene, CDR3 protein, CDR3 DNA. The D gene is left open where the match is weak. Not all rows give a size; the values are once, few, many and, for expanded clones, a class.

V: TRBV7-8
length: 16
J: TRBJ1-2
size: .
D: .
CDR3: CASSPHSMTASYGYTF
DNA: TGTGCCAGCAGCCCTCACTCAATGACAGCAAGCTATGGCTACACCTTC

V: TRBV30
length: 12
J: TRBJ2-7
size: many
D: .
CDR3: CAWSVRSYEQYF
DNA: TGTGCCTGGAGTGTAAGGAGCTACGAGCAGTACTTC

V: TRBV5-6
length: 13
J: TRBJ2-5
size: many
D: .
CDR3: CASSVGPKETQYF
DNA: TGTGCCAGCAGCGTGGGCCCCAAAGAGACCCAGTACTTC

V: TRBV9
length: 17
J: TRBJ2-3
size: .
D: TRBD2
CDR3: CASSVRLAGGPTDTQYF
DNA: TGTGCCAGCAGCGTCCGATTAGCGGGGGGTCCTACAGATACGCAGTATTTT

V: TRBV2
length: 13
J: TRBJ1-2
size: .
D: TRBD1
CDR3: CASISDRVYGYTF
DNA: TGTGCCAGCATATCAGACAGGGTATATGGCTACACCTTC

V: TRBV27
length: 15
J: TRBJ1-5
size: .
D: .
CDR3: CASSLRAGWNQPQHF
DNA: TGTGCCAGCAGTTTAAGGGCCGGATGGAATCAGCCCCAGCATTTT

V: TRBV6-1
length: 14
J: TRBJ2-1
size: medium-sized
D: .
CDR3: CASSEVQGFNEQFF
DNA: TGTGCCAGCAGTGAAGTGCAGGGATTCAATGAGCAGTTCTTC

V: TRBV7-9
length: 14
J: TRBJ1-1
size: .
D: TRBD1
CDR3: CASSYQGGSTEAFF
DNA: TGTGCCAGCAGCTACCAGGGGGGGTCCACTGAAGCTTTCTTT

V: TRBV2
length: 13
J: TRBJ1-6
size: many
D: .
CDR3: CASRGAYNSPLHF
DNA: TGTGCCAGCAGGGGGGCCTACAATTCACCCCTCCACTTT

V: TRBV11-3
length: 15
J: TRBJ1-6
size: .
D: .
CDR3: CASSLDRDQYSPLHF
DNA: TGTGCCAGCAGCCTCGACCGGGACCAGTATTCACCCCTCCACTTT

V: TRBV6-1
length: 12
J: TRBJ1-1
size: many
D: .
CDR3: CASSESSTEAFF
DNA: TGTGCCAGCAGTGAATCTTCGACTGAAGCTTTCTTT

V: TRBV5-4
length: 16
J: TRBJ1-3
size: .
D: TRBD1
CDR3: CASSLGGTGSGNTIYF
DNA: TGTGCCAGCAGCTTGGGAGGGACAGGGTCTGGAAACACCATATATTTT

V: TRBV6-1
length: 15
J: TRBJ2-3
size: .
D: .
CDR3: CASSLLGSPTDTQYF
DNA: TGTGCCAGCAGTCTCCTCGGGAGTCCTACAGATACGCAGTATTTT

V: TRBV9
length: 14
J: TRBJ1-1
size: few
D: .
CDR3: CASSVSDSNTEAFF
DNA: TGTGCCAGCAGCGTATCTGACAGCAACACTGAAGCTTTCTTT

V: TRBV30
length: 15
J: TRBJ2-5
size: .
D: .
CDR3: CAWSVEFGTQETQYF
DNA: TGTGCCTGGAGTGTAGAGTTCGGGACGCAAGAGACCCAGTACTTC

V: TRBV11-3
length: 18
J: TRBJ2-2
size: many
D: .
CDR3: CASSLVGTRGLSTGELFF
DNA: TGTGCCAGCAGCTTAGTCGGGACTAGGGGGCTTTCGACCGGGGAGCTGTTTTTT

V: TRBV2
length: 12
J: TRBJ1-1
size: .
D: .
CDR3: CASSAGNTEAFF
DNA: TGTGCCAGCAGTGCCGGAAACACTGAAGCTTTCTTT

V: TRBV19
length: 15
J: TRBJ2-1
size: .
D: .
CDR3: CASRDGQWWTNEQFF
DNA: TGTGCCAGTAGGGATGGACAGTGGTGGACGAACGAGCAGTTCTTC

V: TRBV19
length: 14
J: TRBJ1-5
size: many
D: TRBD1
CDR3: CASSQGTGAQPQHF
DNA: TGTGCCAGTAGTCAGGGGACAGGGGCTCAGCCCCAGCATTTT

V: TRBV7-2
length: 15
J: TRBJ2-7
size: many
D: .
CDR3: CASSFSRQRNYEQYF
DNA: TGTGCCAGCAGCTTTTCAAGACAGCGAAACTACGAGCAGTACTTC

V: TRBV6-5
length: 18
J: TRBJ1-1
size: few
D: .
CDR3: CASSLPCPRDVVNTEAFF
DNA: TGTGCCAGCAGTCTCCCATGTCCCAGGGATGTGGTGAACACTGAAGCTTTCTTT

V: TRBV6-1
length: 13
J: TRBJ2-2
size: few
D: .
CDR3: CASSRQGPGELFF
DNA: TGTGCCAGCAGCCGGCAGGGGCCCGGGGAGCTGTTTTTT

V: TRBV15
length: 18
J: TRBJ1-5
size: many
D: TRBD1
CDR3: CATSHDLGQGGDNQPQHF
DNA: TGTGCCACCAGTCACGATCTAGGACAGGGGGGCGACAATCAGCCCCAGCATTTT

V: TRBV2
length: 13
J: TRBJ2-1
size: many
D: .
CDR3: CASSITTYNEQFF
DNA: TGTGCCAGCAGTATAACAACCTACAATGAGCAGTTCTTC

V: TRBV12-5
length: 22
J: TRBJ1-4
size: many
D: TRBD1
CDR3: CASGLRFGWGQGASATNEKLFF
DNA: TGTGCTAGTGGTTTGAGGTTCGGTTGGGGACAGGGGGCTTCGGCAACTAATGAAAAACTGTTTTTT

V: TRBV5-4
length: 15
J: TRBJ2-5
size: many
D: TRBD2
CDR3: CASRRALAEQETQYF
DNA: TGTGCCAGCAGGCGAGCACTAGCGGAACAAGAGACCCAGTACTTC

V: TRBV11-1
length: 16
J: TRBJ2-3
size: few
D: .
CDR3: CASSLLTPASTDTQYF
DNA: TGTGCCAGCAGCTTACTGACACCTGCTAGCACAGATACGCAGTATTTT

V: TRBV11-2
length: 13
J: TRBJ1-6
size: .
D: .
CDR3: CASSLATNSPLHF
DNA: TGTGCCAGCAGCTTAGCCACCAATTCACCCCTCCACTTT

V: TRBV5-1
length: 15
J: TRBJ2-7
size: .
D: TRBD1
CDR3: CASSLAGTANYEQYF
DNA: TGCGCCAGCAGCTTGGCCGGGACAGCCAACTACGAGCAGTACTTC

V: TRBV5-8
length: 16
J: TRBJ1-5
size: many
D: .
CDR3: CASSLAGAQSNQPQHF
DNA: TGTGCCAGCAGCTTGGCCGGGGCACAGAGCAATCAGCCCCAGCATTTT

V: TRBV10-1
length: 14
J: TRBJ2-5
size: many
D: .
CDR3: CASSEDWAPETQYF
DNA: TGCGCCAGCAGTGAGGATTGGGCACCCGAGACCCAGTACTTC

V: TRBV7-6
length: 18
J: TRBJ1-2
size: .
D: TRBD1
CDR3: CASSLEGVPGQGDYGYTF
DNA: TGTGCCAGCAGCTTAGAGGGGGTGCCGGGACAGGGGGACTATGGCTACACCTTC

V: TRBV27
length: 12
J: TRBJ1-1
size: many
D: TRBD1
CDR3: CASSSPTGGAFF
DNA: TGTGCCAGCAGTTCCCCGACAGGGGGAGCTTTCTTT

V: TRBV6-1
length: 13
J: TRBJ2-2
size: .
D: .
CDR3: CASSFVSTGELFF
DNA: TGTGCCAGCAGTTTCGTCTCGACCGGGGAGCTGTTTTTT

V: TRBV11-3
length: 12
J: TRBJ1-1
size: .
D: .
CDR3: CASSLVATEAFF
DNA: TGTGCCAGCAGCTTAGTGGCCACTGAAGCTTTCTTT

V: TRBV7-9
length: 14
J: TRBJ1-4
size: many
D: .
CDR3: CASSLGAGNEKLFF
DNA: TGTGCCAGCAGCTTAGGGGCGGGAAATGAAAAACTGTTTTTT

V: TRBV9
length: 15
J: TRBJ2-3
size: .
D: TRBD2
CDR3: CASSVEGLVTDTQYF
DNA: TGTGCCAGCAGCGTAGAAGGACTAGTCACAGATACGCAGTATTTT

V: TRBV7-6
length: 14
J: TRBJ1-2
size: many
D: .
CDR3: CASSLMAGDYGYTF
DNA: TGTGCCAGCAGCTTAATGGCCGGGGACTATGGCTACACCTTC

V: TRBV2
length: 13
J: TRBJ2-2
size: few
D: .
CDR3: CASSAFPTGELFF
DNA: TGTGCCAGCAGTGCCTTCCCCACCGGGGAGCTGTTTTTT

V: TRBV30
length: 15
J: TRBJ2-2
size: .
D: .
CDR3: CAWIQGCANTGELFF
DNA: TGTGCCTGGATCCAGGGCTGTGCGAACACCGGGGAGCTGTTTTTT

V: TRBV5-6
length: 15
J: TRBJ1-5
size: many
D: .
CDR3: CASNPWGSRNQPQHF
DNA: TGTGCCAGCAACCCCTGGGGCAGTCGCAATCAGCCCCAGCATTTT